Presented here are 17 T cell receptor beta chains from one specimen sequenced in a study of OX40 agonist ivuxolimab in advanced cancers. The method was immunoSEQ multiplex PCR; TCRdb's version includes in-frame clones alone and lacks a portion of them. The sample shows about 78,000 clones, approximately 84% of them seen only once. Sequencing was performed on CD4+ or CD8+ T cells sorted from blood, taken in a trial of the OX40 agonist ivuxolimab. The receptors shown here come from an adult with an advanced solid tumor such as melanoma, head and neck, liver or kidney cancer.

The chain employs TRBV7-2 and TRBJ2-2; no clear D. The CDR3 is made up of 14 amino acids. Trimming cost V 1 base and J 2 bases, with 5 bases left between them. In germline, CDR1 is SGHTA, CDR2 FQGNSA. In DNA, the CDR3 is TGTGCCAGCAGCTTAGTAAGCAACACCGGGGAGCTGTTTTTT. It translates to CASSLVSNTGELFF. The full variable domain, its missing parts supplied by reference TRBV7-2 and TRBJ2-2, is GAGVSQSPSNKVTEKGKDVELRCDPISGHTALYWYRQSLGQGLEFLIYFQGNSAPDKSGLPSDRFSAERTGGSVSTLTIQRTQQEDSAVYLCASSLVSNTGELFFGEGSRLTVL.

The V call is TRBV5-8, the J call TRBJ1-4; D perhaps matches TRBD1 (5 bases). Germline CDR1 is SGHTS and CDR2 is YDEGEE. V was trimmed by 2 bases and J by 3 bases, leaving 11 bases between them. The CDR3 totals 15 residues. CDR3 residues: CASSFGRVPNEKLFF. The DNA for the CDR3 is TGTGCCAGCAGCTTCGGCAGGGTCCCTAATGAAAAACTGTTTTTT.

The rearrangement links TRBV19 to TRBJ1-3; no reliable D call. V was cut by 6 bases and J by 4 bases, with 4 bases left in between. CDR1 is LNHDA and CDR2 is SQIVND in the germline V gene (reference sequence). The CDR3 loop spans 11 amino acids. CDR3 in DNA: TGTGCCAGTAGCGCAGGAAACACCATATATTTT. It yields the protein CASSAGNTIYF.

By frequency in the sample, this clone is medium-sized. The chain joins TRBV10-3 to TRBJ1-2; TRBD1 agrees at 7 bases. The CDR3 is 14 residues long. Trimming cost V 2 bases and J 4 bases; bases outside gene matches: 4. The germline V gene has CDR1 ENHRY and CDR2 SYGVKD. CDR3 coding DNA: TGTGCCATCAGTGAGCAGGGGGTGGGCTATGGCTACACCTTC. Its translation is CAISEQGVGYGYTF.

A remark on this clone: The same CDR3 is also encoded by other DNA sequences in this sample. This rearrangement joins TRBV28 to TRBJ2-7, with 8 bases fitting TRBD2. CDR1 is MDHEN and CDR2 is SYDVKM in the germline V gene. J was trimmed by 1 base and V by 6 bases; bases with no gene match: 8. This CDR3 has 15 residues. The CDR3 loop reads CASSLAGGGSYEQYF. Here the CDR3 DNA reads TGTGCCAGCAGCCTGGCGGGCGGGGGGTCCTACGAGCAGTACTTC.

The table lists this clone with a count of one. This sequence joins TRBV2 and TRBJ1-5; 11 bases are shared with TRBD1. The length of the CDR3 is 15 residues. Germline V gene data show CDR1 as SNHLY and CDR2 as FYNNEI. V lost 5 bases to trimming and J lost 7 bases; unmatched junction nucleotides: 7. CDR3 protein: CASSKGQGVWQPQHF. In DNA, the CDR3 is TGTGCCAGCAGTAAGGGACAGGGGGTTTGGCAGCCCCAGCATTTT.

In DNA form, the CDR3 reads TGCAGTGCTAGGTACTACGAGCAGTACTTC. Translation: CSARYYEQYF. The rearrangement uses TRBV20-1 and TRBJ2-7; D unclear. There are 10 residues in the CDR3. Germline CDR1 reads DFQATT; CDR2 reads SNEGSKA (reference sequence). V was cut by 3 bases and J by 3 bases, with 3 bases left in between.

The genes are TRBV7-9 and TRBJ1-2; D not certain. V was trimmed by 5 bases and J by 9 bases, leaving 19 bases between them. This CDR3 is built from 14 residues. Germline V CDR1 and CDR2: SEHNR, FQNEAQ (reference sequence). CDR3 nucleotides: TGTGCCAGCAGCGCAAAACAAGGGTGGGGTCGCTACACCTTC. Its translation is CASSAKQGWGRYTF. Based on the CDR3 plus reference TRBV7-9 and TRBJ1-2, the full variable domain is DTGVSQNPRHKITKRGQNVTFRCDPISEHNRLYWYRQTLGQGPEFLTYFQNEAQLEKSRLLSDRFSAERPKGSFSTLEIQRTEQGDSAMYLCASSAKQGWGRYTFGSGTRLTVV.

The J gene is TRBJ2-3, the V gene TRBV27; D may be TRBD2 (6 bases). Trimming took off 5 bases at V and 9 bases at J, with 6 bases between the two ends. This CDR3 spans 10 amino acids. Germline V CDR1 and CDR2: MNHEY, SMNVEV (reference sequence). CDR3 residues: CASSRGTQYF. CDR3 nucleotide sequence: TGTGCCAGCAGTCGGGGGACGCAGTATTTT.

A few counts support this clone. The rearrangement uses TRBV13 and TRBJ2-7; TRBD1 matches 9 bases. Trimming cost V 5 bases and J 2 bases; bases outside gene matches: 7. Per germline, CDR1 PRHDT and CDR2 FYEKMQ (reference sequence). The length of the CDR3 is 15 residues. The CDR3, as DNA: TGTGCCAGCAGCAACTCCGGGACAGGGACCTACGAGCAGTACTTC. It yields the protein CASSNSGTGTYEQYF.

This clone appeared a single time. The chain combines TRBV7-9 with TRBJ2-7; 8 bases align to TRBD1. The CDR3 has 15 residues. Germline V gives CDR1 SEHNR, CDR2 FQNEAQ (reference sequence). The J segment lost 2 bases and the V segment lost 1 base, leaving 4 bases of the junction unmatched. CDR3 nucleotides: TGTGCCAGCAGCTTAGGACAGGGGCCTACCTACGAGCAGTACTTC. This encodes CASSLGQGPTYEQYF.

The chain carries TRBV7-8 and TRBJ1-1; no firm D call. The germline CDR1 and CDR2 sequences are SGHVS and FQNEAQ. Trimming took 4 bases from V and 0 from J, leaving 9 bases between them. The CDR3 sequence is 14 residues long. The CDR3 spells CASSYGNLNTEAFF. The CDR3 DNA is TGTGCCAGCAGCTACGGGAACCTGAACACTGAAGCTTTCTTT. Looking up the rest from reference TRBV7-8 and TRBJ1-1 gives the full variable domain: GAGVSQSPRYKVAKRGQDVALRCDPISGHVSLFWYQQALGQGPEFLTYFQNEAQLDKSGLPSDRFFAERPEGSVSTLKIQRTQQEDSAVYLCASSYGNLNTEAFFGQGTRLTVV.

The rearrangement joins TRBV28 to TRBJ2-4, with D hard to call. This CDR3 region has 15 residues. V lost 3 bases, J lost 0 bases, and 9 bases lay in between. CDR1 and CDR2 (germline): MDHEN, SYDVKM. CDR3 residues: CASSFFGVAKNIQYF. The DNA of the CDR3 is TGTGCCAGCAGTTTCTTCGGAGTAGCCAAAAACATTCAGTACTTC. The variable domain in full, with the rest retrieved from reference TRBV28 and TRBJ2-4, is DVKVTQSSRYLVKRTGEKVFLECVQDMDHENMFWYRQDPGLGLRLIYFSYDVKMKEKGDIPEGYSVSREKKERFSLILESASTNQTSMYLCASSFFGVAKNIQYFGAGTRLSVL.

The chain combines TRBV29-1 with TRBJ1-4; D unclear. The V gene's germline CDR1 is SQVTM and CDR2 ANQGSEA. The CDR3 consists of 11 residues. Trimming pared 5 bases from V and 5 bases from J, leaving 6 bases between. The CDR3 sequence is CSVYRNEKLFF. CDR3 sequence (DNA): TGCAGCGTTTACAGAAATGAAAAACTGTTTTTT.

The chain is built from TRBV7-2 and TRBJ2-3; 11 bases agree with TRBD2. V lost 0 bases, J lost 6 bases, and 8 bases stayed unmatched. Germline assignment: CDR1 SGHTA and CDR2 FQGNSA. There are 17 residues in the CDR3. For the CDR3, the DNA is TGTGCCAGCAGCTTAGCCGGGACTAGCGGAAGTCGGGATACGCAGTATTTT. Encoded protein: CASSLAGTSGSRDTQYF. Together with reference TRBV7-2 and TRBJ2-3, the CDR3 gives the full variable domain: GAGVSQSPSNKVTEKGKDVELRCDPISGHTALYWYRQSLGQGLEFLIYFQGNSAPDKSGLPSDRFSAERTGGSVSTLTIQRTQQEDSAVYLCASSLAGTSGSRDTQYFGPGTRLTVL.

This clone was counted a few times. The CDR3 DNA sequence: TGTGCCAGCAGTTTATACAGGGTTGATGGCTACACCTTC. It is translated as CASSLYRVDGYTF. The chain recombines TRBV28 with TRBJ1-2; tentative D call: TRBD1 (6 bases). CDR3 size: 13 residues. Between the trimmed V and J ends, which lost 1 base and 6 bases, there was a span of 9 bases. In germline, CDR1 is MDHEN, CDR2 SYDVKM.

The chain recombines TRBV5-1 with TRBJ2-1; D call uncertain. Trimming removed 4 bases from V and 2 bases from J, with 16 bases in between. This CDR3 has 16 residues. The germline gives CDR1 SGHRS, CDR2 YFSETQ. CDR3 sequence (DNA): TGCGCCAGCAGCCTACTCGCGGAAGTGGCCTACAATGAGCAGTTCTTC. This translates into CASSLLAEVAYNEQFF. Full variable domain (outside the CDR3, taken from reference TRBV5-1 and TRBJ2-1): KAGVTQTPRYLIKTRGQQVTLSCSPISGHRSVSWYQQTPGQGLQFLFEYFSETQRNKGNFPGRFSGRQFSNSRSEMNVSTLELGDSALYLCASSLLAEVAYNEQFFGPGTRLTVL.